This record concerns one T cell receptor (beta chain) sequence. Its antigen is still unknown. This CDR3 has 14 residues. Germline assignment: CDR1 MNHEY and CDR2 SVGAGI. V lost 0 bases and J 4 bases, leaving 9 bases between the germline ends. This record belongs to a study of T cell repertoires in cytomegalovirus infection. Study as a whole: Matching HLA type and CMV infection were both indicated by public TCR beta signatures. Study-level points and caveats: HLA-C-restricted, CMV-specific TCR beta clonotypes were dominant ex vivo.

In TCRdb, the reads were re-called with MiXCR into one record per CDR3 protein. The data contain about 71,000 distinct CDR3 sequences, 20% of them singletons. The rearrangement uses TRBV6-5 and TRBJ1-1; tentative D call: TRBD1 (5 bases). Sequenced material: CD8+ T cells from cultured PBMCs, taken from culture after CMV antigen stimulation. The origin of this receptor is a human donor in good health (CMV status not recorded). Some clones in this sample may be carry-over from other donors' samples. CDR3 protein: CASSYSRQSTEAFF. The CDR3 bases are TGTGCCAGCAGTTACTCGCGACAGAGCACTGAAGCTTTCTTT.